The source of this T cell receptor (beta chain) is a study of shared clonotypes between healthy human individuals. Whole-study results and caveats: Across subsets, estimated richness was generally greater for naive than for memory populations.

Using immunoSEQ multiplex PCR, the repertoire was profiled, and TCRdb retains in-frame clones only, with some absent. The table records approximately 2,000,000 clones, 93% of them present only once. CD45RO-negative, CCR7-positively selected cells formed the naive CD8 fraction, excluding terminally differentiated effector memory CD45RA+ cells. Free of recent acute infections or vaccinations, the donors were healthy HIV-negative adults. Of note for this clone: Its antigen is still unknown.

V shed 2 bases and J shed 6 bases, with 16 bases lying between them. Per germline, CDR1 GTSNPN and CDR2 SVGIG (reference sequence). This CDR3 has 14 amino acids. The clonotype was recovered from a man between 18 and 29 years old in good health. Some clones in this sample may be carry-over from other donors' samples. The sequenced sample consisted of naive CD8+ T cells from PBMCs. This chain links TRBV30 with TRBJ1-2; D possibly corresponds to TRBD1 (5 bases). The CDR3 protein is CAWSPLGRVNGYTF. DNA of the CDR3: TGTGCCTGGAGTCCCTTGGGCAGGGTGAATGGCTACACCTTC.